This T cell receptor (beta chain) originates from a study of T-cell reconstitution after alpha-beta-depleted transplantation in children. With 0 bases removed from V and 5 bases from J, the gap between germline ends came to 15 bases. The CDR3 sequence is 15 residues long. Germline loops: CDR1 DFQATT, CDR2 SNEGSKA (reference sequence). Unique molecular identifiers featured in how the TCRbeta library was prepared. TCRdb re-called the PCR reads through MiXCR, storing one row per CDR3 protein. The table lists approximately 590,000 distinct CDR3 sequences, roughly 10% of them singletons. This clonotype was seen only a few times.

The source of this sequence is a human donor who donated a stem cell graft to a child with acute myeloid leukemia. The chain combines TRBV20-1 with TRBJ2-3; D is tentatively TRBD1 or TRBD2 (6 bases each). Here the sequenced sample was PBMCs from the stem cell graft donor, taken from the stem cell graft. The DNA of the CDR3 is TGCAGTGCTAGAGATTTTAGGGGGAGGATAGATACGCAGTATTTT. Residues: CSARDFRGRIDTQYF.